These 10 T cell receptor beta chains were all obtained from the same sample, sequenced in a study of cytomegalovirus exposure and HLA in healthy donors. PCR involved 60 Vbeta and 13 Jbeta primers. The method was immunoSEQ multiplex PCR; TCRdb's version includes in-frame clones alone and lacks a portion of them. The sample holds 180,000 or so clones, about 85% seen once. Sequencing was performed on PBMCs. These TCRs come from a girl aged 5-17 years in good health and CMV-seropositive.

The chain couples TRBV4-2 to TRBJ2-7; weak D call: TRBD2 (6 bases). Trimming took 1 base from V and 5 from J, leaving 18 bases between them. The CDR3 extends over 16 amino acids. Germline V gene data show CDR1 as LGHNA and CDR2 as YNFKEQ. CDR3 sequence (DNA): TGTGCCAGCAGCCAAGTTGTGTCGGGAGAGAAAGACGAGCAGTACTTC. Protein: CASSQVVSGEKDEQYF.

The chain employs TRBV15 and TRBJ2-7; unclear D gene. V gave up 4 bases and J gave up 6 bases, with 7 bases separating them. Germline CDR1 reads LNHNV; CDR2 reads YYDKDF (reference sequence). This CDR3 is built from 11 residues. CDR3 amino acids: CATSKLFEQYF. The CDR3 DNA reads as TGTGCCACCAGCAAGCTCTTCGAGCAGTACTTC.

This chain joins TRBV5-4 and TRBJ1-2; TRBD1 is a possible D gene (5 bases). V was clipped by 3 bases and J by 2 bases, with 14 bases between them. This CDR3 has 15 amino acids. The germline V gene has CDR1 SGHNT and CDR2 YYREEE (reference sequence). CDR3: CASSSADRENYGYTF. DNA of the CDR3: TGTGCCAGCAGCTCTGCCGACAGAGAGAACTATGGCTACACCTTC.

This chain joins TRBV19 and TRBJ1-2; D perhaps matches TRBD1 (6 bases). The germline V and J ends were trimmed by 3 bases and 3 bases, with 8 bases remaining between them. The CDR3 is 13 amino acids. In germline, CDR1 is LNHDA, CDR2 SQIVND (reference sequence). The CDR3 DNA is TGTGCCAGTAGTATCGGGACATACTATGGCTACACCTTC. It translates to CASSIGTYYGYTF.

This chain links TRBV29-1 with TRBJ2-4, with TRBD2 matching over 7 bases. V shed 2 bases, J shed 6 bases, and the junction held 10 bases outside the gene matches. The CDR3 contains 15 residues. Germline assignment: CDR1 SQVTM and CDR2 ANQGSEA. This CDR3 reads CSVEMVGRAGNIQYF. In DNA form, the CDR3 reads TGCAGCGTTGAAATGGTTGGGAGGGCCGGAAACATTCAGTACTTC.

This sequence joins TRBV6-5 and TRBJ1-2; D perhaps matches TRBD1 (5 bases). The germline V gene encodes CDR1 MNHEY and CDR2 SVGAGI. Trimming removed 5 bases from V and 2 bases from J, with 12 bases in between. The CDR3 consists of 14 residues. The CDR3 is CASSRVAGNYGYTF. Here the CDR3 DNA reads TGTGCCAGCAGTCGTGTCGCAGGGAACTATGGCTACACCTTC.

The J gene is TRBJ2-7, the V gene TRBV15; 10 bases line up with TRBD1. The CDR3 runs to 17 residues. Germline trimming cut 11 bases from V and 2 bases from J; bases unmatched to any gene: 18. Germline V gives CDR1 LNHNV, CDR2 YYDKDF (reference sequence). The CDR3 DNA follows: TGTGCCCGCTGGCGGGACAGGGGTCGGGAACGGACCTACGAGCAGTACTTC. Protein: CARWRDRGRERTYEQYF.

This sequence joins TRBV6-5 and TRBJ1-1, with TRBD1 identical over 7 bases. V gave up 8 bases and J gave up 2 bases; unmatched junction bases: 8. Germline assignment: CDR1 MNHEY and CDR2 SVGAGI. The CDR3 runs to 14 residues. CDR3 residues: CASEGQPRNTEAFF. CDR3 nucleotides: TGTGCCAGCGAGGGACAGCCGAGAAACACTGAAGCTTTCTTT.

The chain links TRBV19 to TRBJ1-5; 8 bases fit TRBD1. The CDR3 runs 15 residues. CDR1 and CDR2 from the germline V gene are LNHDA and SQIVND (reference sequence). The V and J ends lost 7 bases and 5 bases, in that order; junction bases with no gene match: 10. This CDR3 is CASTSRTGHDQPQHF. The CDR3 nucleotides are TGTGCCAGTACCTCAAGGACAGGGCATGATCAGCCCCAGCATTTT.

This chain uses TRBV28 with TRBJ1-5, with 12 bases that match TRBD1. J lost 2 bases, V lost 6 bases, and 11 bases had no gene match. This CDR3 region has 18 residues. Germline CDR1 and CDR2: MDHEN and SYDVKM. This CDR3 is CASSNPGQGARGNQPQHF. As DNA, the CDR3 is TGTGCCAGCAGCAATCCGGGACAGGGGGCGCGAGGCAATCAGCCCCAGCATTTT.